The next 25 T cell receptor beta chains were all read from a single sample in a study of T cells after yellow fever vaccination. TCRdb ran MiXCR on the 5' RACE reads and lists one entry per CDR3 protein. The table includes under 250,000 distinct CDR3 sequences, 6.9% detected once. The sample in question was CD4+ T cells sorted from PBMCs, obtained 15 days after the yellow fever booster vaccination. The source of these receptors is a man aged 30 to 45 who received the YFV17D yellow fever vaccine.

This clonotype was detected ten times or more. This chain links TRBV3-1 with TRBJ2-5; 8 bases agree with TRBD2. CDR1 and CDR2 (germline): LGHDT, YNNKEL (reference sequence). V shed 2 bases and J 2 bases; nucleotides not matched to a gene: 7. This CDR3 spans 16 amino acids. CDR3 in amino acids: CASSQRGGRKQETQYF. For the CDR3, the DNA is TGTGCCAGCAGCCAACGGGGCGGGAGGAAACAAGAGACCCAGTACTTC.

This clonotype came up a few times. This rearrangement joins TRBV19 to TRBJ2-1, with D perhaps matching TRBD1 (6 bases). With 3 bases removed from V and 4 bases from J, the gap between germline ends came to 7 bases. There are 13 residues in the CDR3. Germline V gene data show CDR1 as LNHDA and CDR2 as SQIVND (reference sequence). Here the CDR3 DNA reads TGTGCCAGTAGTATGGGACATTACAATGAGCAGTTCTTC. Protein: CASSMGHYNEQFF.

In its sample, this clonotype was seen many times. The chain employs TRBV11-2 and TRBJ2-1; 10 bases fit TRBD2. The germline V gene encodes CDR1 SGHAT and CDR2 FQNNGV. Unmatched junction bases numbered 14, after V lost 6 bases and J lost 3 bases. CDR3 length: 18 residues. DNA for the CDR3: TGTGCCAGCAGATCAAACCCGACTAGCGGGCAATTCTACAATGAGCAGTTCTTC. Protein sequence: CASRSNPTSGQFYNEQFF.

Only a few counts were recorded for this clonotype. The chain is built from TRBV4-2 and TRBJ2-7, with D unresolved. In germline, CDR1 is LGHNA, CDR2 YNFKEQ. The CDR3 has 14 amino acids. V was cut by 8 bases and J by 5 bases, with 19 bases left in between. The CDR3 nucleotides read TGTGCCAGCTCCGAAGAGGAGATTGGAGACGAGCAGTACTTC. Amino acid sequence: CASSEEEIGDEQYF.

In its sample, this clonotype was seen many times. The chain joins TRBV6-5 to TRBJ2-7, with TRBD2 as a possible D gene (5 bases). The CDR3 sequence is 11 residues long. The V and J ends lost 7 bases and 6 bases respectively, with 10 bases between them. From germline, CDR1 is MNHEY and CDR2 SVGAGI. CDR3: CASKRLSEQYF. The CDR3 nucleotides are TGTGCCAGCAAGAGACTAAGCGAGCAGTACTTC.

The CDR3 DNA follows: TGTGCCATCAGTGGCGGACAGATTGACAATGAGCAGTTCTTC. Its protein product is CAISGGQIDNEQFF. The chain has TRBV10-3 and TRBJ2-1; tentative D call: TRBD1 (6 bases). The CDR3 loop spans 14 amino acids. Germline values: CDR1 ENHRY, CDR2 SYGVKD. The ends were cut back, 4 bases at V and 5 bases at J, with 12 bases in the middle.

This clonotype was counted between two and nine times. The DNA for the CDR3 is TGTGCCCTAGGCGGGACTAGCGGGAGGGGAAGCTCCTACAATGAGCAGTTCTTC. This codes for CALGGTSGRGSSYNEQFF. The chain recombines TRBV7-8 with TRBJ2-1; 16 bases match TRBD2. Germline CDR1 is SGHVS and CDR2 is FQNEAQ. Trimming at V came to 11 bases and at J to 0 bases, leaving 10 bases not matched to a gene. CDR3 length: 18 residues. Based on the CDR3 plus reference TRBV7-8 and TRBJ2-1, the full variable domain is GAGVSQSPRYKVAKRGQDVALRCDPISGHVSLFWYQQALGQGPEFLTYFQNEAQLDKSGLPSDRFFAERPEGSVSTLKIQRTQQEDSAVYLCALGGTSGRGSSYNEQFFGPGTRLTVL.

There are a few counts of this clonotype. The rearrangement links TRBV7-3 to TRBJ1-2; TRBD1 is a possible D gene (5 bases). The germline V and J ends were trimmed by 5 bases and 6 bases, with 13 bases remaining between them. Germline V gene lookup returns CDR1 SGHTA and CDR2 FQGTGA. This CDR3 has 13 residues. The CDR3 nucleotides read TGTGCCAGCAGCCCCGGGGGGGTTGATGGCTACACCTTC. This encodes CASSPGGVDGYTF.

The chain carries TRBV12-2 and TRBJ2-3; the table's D gene call, TRBD2, was not cross checked with the DNA. TRBV12-2 has pseudogene status. This CDR3 is built from 16 residues. The CDR3: CASRPRTSGSTDTQYF. The CDR3 DNA is TGTGCAAGTCGCCCCCGGACTAGCGGGAGCACAGATACGCAGTATTTT.

The chain couples TRBV15 to TRBJ1-2; D is ambiguous. The V and J ends lost 0 bases and 6 bases respectively, with 5 bases between them. Germline V CDR1 and CDR2: LNHNV, YYDKDF (reference sequence). CDR3 size: 12 residues. CDR3 region: CATSRDTDGYTF. The CDR3 DNA follows: TGTGCCACCAGCAGAGACACAGATGGCTACACCTTC.

This clonotype occurred many times. The chain carries TRBV11-2 and TRBJ2-1; D perhaps matches TRBD1 (5 bases). Germline V gene sequence: CDR1 SGHAT, CDR2 FQNNGV. The CDR3 has 17 residues. V was pared by 2 bases and J by 4 bases, with 18 bases between. The CDR3 loop reads CASSLTLGQARYNEQFF. The CDR3 DNA follows: TGTGCCAGCAGCTTAACCCTGGGGCAAGCGAGGTACAATGAGCAGTTCTTC.

This clonotype has more than one count but fewer than ten. The chain recombines TRBV20-1 with TRBJ2-7, with 11 bases matching TRBD2. The CDR3 runs 17 residues. Germline-derived CDR1 and CDR2 are DFQATT and SNEGSKA (reference sequence). V lost 5 bases and J lost 1; bases outside the gene matches: 13. The DNA for the CDR3 is TGCAGTGCTTACCGGACCGGGACTAGCGGTTATTCCTACGAGCAGTACTTC. Translating gives CSAYRTGTSGYSYEQYF.

The chain carries TRBV20-1 and TRBJ2-5, with 7 positions matching TRBD2. CDR3 size: 14 residues. Germline CDR1 and CDR2: DFQATT and SNEGSKA (reference sequence). J lost 5 bases, V lost 3 bases, and 9 bases had no gene match. In nucleotides, the CDR3 is TGCAGTGCTAGCCCCAGCGGGATAACGGAGACCCAGTACTTC. It codes for CSASPSGITETQYF.

The table lists this clonotype with a few counts. The genes are TRBV10-3 and TRBJ1-5; D perhaps matches TRBD1 (6 bases). Germline CDR1 is ENHRY and CDR2 is SYGVKD. V lost 0 bases, J lost 6 bases, and 12 bases lay in between. The CDR3 covers 15 residues. Written as DNA, the CDR3 is TGTGCCATCAGTGAGTCGGGAGGGGGGTTTCAGCCCCAGCATTTT. It is translated as CAISESGGGFQPQHF.

The CDR3 region is CASSLERGPQHF. CDR3 DNA: TGTGCCAGCAGCTTAGAACGGGGGCCCCAGCATTTT. This sequence joins TRBV7-2 and TRBJ1-5; no firm D call. V lost 1 base to trimming and J lost 9 bases, with 7 bases between them. Germline CDR1 is SGHTA and CDR2 is FQGNSA. The CDR3 has 12 amino acids.

In its sample, this clonotype was seen many times. The chain carries TRBV3-1 and TRBJ1-2, with D perhaps matching TRBD1 (5 bases). The CDR3 extends over 15 amino acids. With 6 bases removed from V and 4 bases from J, the gap between germline ends came to 18 bases. The germline V gene has CDR1 LGHDT and CDR2 YNNKEL (reference sequence). In DNA, the CDR3 is TGTGCCAGCAGACCGACCGGGACGGGGATCTATGGCTACACCTTC. Translation gives CASRPTGTGIYGYTF.

There are many counts of this clonotype. V gene TRBV20-1 combines with J gene TRBJ2-3; 9 bases map to TRBD2. With V trimmed by 5 bases and J by 1 base, 1 base remained unmatched. CDR1 and CDR2 (germline): DFQATT, SNEGSKA (reference sequence). This CDR3 has 13 amino acids. The DNA for the CDR3 is TGCAGTGCTGAGCGGGAGGGCACAGATACGCAGTATTTT. Its translation is CSAEREGTDTQYF.

This clonotype was counted between two and nine times. CDR3 coding DNA: TGTGCCAGCAGCTCCCTTCGTGAGCAGTTCTTC. Encoded protein: CASSSLREQFF. The chain combines TRBV7-2 with TRBJ2-1; D call uncertain. The CDR3 sequence is 11 residues long. Germline assignment: CDR1 SGHTA and CDR2 FQGNSA. V gave up 4 bases and J gave up 9 bases, with 7 bases separating them.

This rearrangement joins TRBV7-2 to TRBJ1-4, with D maybe TRBD1 (6 bases). The CDR3 consists of 14 residues. V was trimmed by 4 bases and J by 5 bases, leaving 11 bases between them. The germline V gene has CDR1 SGHTA and CDR2 FQGNSA. The DNA for the CDR3 is TGTGCCAGCAGCTCCGACAGGAACAATGAAAAACTGTTTTTT. It codes for CASSSDRNNEKLFF.

This clonotype was counted many times. The chain couples TRBV20-1 to TRBJ2-3, with D uncertain. The ends were cut back, 5 bases at V and 1 base at J, with 10 bases in the middle. Germline CDR1 is DFQATT and CDR2 is SNEGSKA (reference sequence). The CDR3 has 13 amino acids. As DNA, the CDR3 is TGCAGTGCTTTCCGCGGAGGCACAGATACGCAGTATTTT. It encodes CSAFRGGTDTQYF.

The sample holds a few counts of this clonotype. The J gene is TRBJ2-1, the V gene TRBV12-3 or TRBV12-4; 9 bases are a match to TRBD2. The CDR3 length is 14 residues. J was trimmed by 10 bases and V by 1 base; bases with no gene match: 5. The CDR3 loop reads CASSLVGTSLEQFF. CDR3 sequence (DNA): TGTGCCAGCAGTTTAGTGGGGACTAGCTTGGAGCAGTTCTTC.

At least ten counts were recorded for this clonotype. This sequence joins TRBV7-8 and TRBJ2-1; 8 bases match TRBD2. After removal of 4 bases from V and 0 bases from J, the junction contained 5 bases not matched to a gene. CDR1 SGHVS and CDR2 FQNEAQ come from the germline V gene. The CDR3 contains 16 residues. The CDR3 nucleotides read TGTGCCAGCAGCTCGACTAGCGCTATCTCCTACAATGAGCAGTTCTTC. Its protein is CASSSTSAISYNEQFF.

There are a few counts of this clonotype. This chain uses TRBV6-2 or TRBV6-3 with TRBJ1-5; a possible D gene is TRBD1 (5 bases). The CDR3 totals 15 residues. The germline V gene encodes CDR1 MNHEY and CDR2 SVGEGT. The ends were cut back, 2 bases at V and 0 bases at J, with 8 bases in the middle. CDR3 sequence: CASSYAGLSNQPQHF. The CDR3 DNA reads TGTGCCAGCAGTTACGCGGGGCTTAGCAATCAGCCCCAGCATTTT.

This clonotype was counted a few times. The gene calls are TRBV3-1 and TRBJ2-7; 10 positions agree with TRBD2. Germline assignment: CDR1 LGHDT and CDR2 YNNKEL (reference sequence). The CDR3 spans 14 residues. The V and J ends lost 6 bases and 2 bases, in that order; junction bases with no gene match: 4. The CDR3 nucleotides are TGTGCCAGCAGAACTAGCGGGGCAACCTACGAGCAGTACTTC. Translating it yields CASRTSGATYEQYF.

At least ten counts were recorded for this clonotype. V is TRBV20-1 and J is TRBJ2-4; D gene ambiguous. The germline V gene has CDR1 DFQATT and CDR2 SNEGSKA (reference sequence). Trimming took off 6 bases at V and 0 bases at J, with 9 bases between the two ends. CDR3 length: 13 residues. DNA for the CDR3: TGCAGTGCCACCGCGGTAGCCAAAAACATTCAGTACTTC. It yields the protein CSATAVAKNIQYF.